This T cell receptor beta chain was observed in a study of blood T cell repertoires in COVID-19. Study as a whole: Sample material is recorded as cDNA or gDNA derived from T cells, B-cell-depleted T cells, or PBMCs.

The V end lost 6 bases, the J end lost 11 bases, and 16 bases lay between the germline ends. CDR3 length: 13 amino acids. The germline gives CDR1 MNHEY, CDR2 SVGAGI. The data were produced by immunoSEQ multiplex PCR, yet TCRdb's version contains in-frame clones alone and is incomplete. The top ten hold around 6% of the sample, which has approximately 230,000 clones, approximately 82% seen once. This rearrangement joins TRBV6-5 to TRBJ1-4; D not certain. The specimen was peripheral blood. The sequence was collected from a man aged 80 or over with acute or convalescent COVID-19. CDR3: CASSPSGGIKLFF. DNA for the CDR3: TGTGCCAGCAGCCCATCCGGAGGGATTAAACTGTTTTTT.